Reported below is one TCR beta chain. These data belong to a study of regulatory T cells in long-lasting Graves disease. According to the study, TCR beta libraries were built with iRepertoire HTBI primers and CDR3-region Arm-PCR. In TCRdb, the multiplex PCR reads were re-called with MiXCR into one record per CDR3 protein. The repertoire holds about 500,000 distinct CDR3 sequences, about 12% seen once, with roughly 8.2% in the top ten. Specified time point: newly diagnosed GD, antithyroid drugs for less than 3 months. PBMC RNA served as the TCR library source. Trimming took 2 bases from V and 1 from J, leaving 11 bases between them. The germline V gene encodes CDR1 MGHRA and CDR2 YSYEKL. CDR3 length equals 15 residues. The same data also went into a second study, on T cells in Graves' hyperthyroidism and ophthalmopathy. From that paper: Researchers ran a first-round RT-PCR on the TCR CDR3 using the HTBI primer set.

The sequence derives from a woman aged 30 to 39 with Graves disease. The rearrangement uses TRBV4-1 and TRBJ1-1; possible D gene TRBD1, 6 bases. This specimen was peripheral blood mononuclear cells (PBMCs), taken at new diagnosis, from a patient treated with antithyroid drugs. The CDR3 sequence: CASSQTQGSNTEAFF. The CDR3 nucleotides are TGCGCCAGCAGCCAAACACAGGGTTCGAACACTGAAGCTTTCTTT.